The rows below give T cell receptor beta chains drawn from one sample of a study of blood T cell repertoires in COVID-19. TCRdb's table, derived via immunoSEQ multiplex PCR, lists solely in-frame clones and lacks some. The data hold nearly 90,000 clones, with over 80% observed a single time. The sample was peripheral blood. Receptor source: a man at least 80 years old with acute or convalescent COVID-19. Each CDR3 is given with its conserved first and last residue. D genes are given only for firm matches. Only part of the rows carry a size: once, few, many, or a class if the clone is expanded.

>TRBV28|-|-
CASSFYRANNSPLHF
>TRBV7-9|-|-
CASSSTGLPYEQYF
>TRBV10-1|-|-
CASSDRDNVPRTF
>TRBV7-9|few|TRBD1
CASSLGGGGTGANQPQHF
>TRBV4-1|-|-
CASSQGITGYNEQFF
>TRBV6-5|-|TRBD1
CASSRGTGALGYTF
>TRBV5-6|-|TRBD1
CASSRDRGETDTQYF
>TRBV18|-|-
CASSPISRTTPTGELFF
>TRBV14|once|-
CASSQQGKFYGYTF
>TRBV12-5|few|-
CASGLAPTQDIVVEKLFF
>TRBV4-2|-|TRBD2
CASSIRGGTSKETQYF
>TRBV5-1|-|-
CASSLGPEANEKLFF
>TRBV18|-|-
CASSPSSGTGNTIYF
>TRBV3-1/TRBV3-2|-|TRBD1
CASSQGFDRGRNEQFF
>TRBV9|few|-
CASSVAPDAGEAGNTIYF
>TRBV5-1|-|-
CASSLADPDSGNTIYF
>TRBV7-3|-|-
CASSPLGRPGELFF
>TRBV2|-|-
CASSEALRTTSPLHF
>TRBV5-1|-|-
CASSLDTPGLPPYEQYF
>TRBV7-3|-|-
CASSATGAYEQYF
>TRBV19|-|-
CATENRSGSPLHF
>TRBV30|-|-
CAWSVGRGTEAFF
>TRBV2|-|-
CASSEARLTNEKLFF
>TRBV7-6|-|-
CASSLAGEKGTDTQYF
>TRBV7-8|-|TRBD1
CASSKGTGANQETQYF
>TRBV7-2|-|-
CASSPQGGGRGNEKLFF
>TRBV27|once|TRBD1
CASRTGGDGYTF
>TRBV2|-|-
CASSEVQGTGELFF
>TRBV12-3/TRBV12-4|few|-
CASSLSAETQYF
>TRBV6-2/TRBV6-3|-|-
CASSSSTDTQYF
>TRBV18|-|TRBD1
CASSPMDRATEAFF
>TRBV7-9|-|-
CASSLAGLDEQFF
>TRBV4-3|-|TRBD2
CASSQGIAGGPRQETQYF
>TRBV6-6|-|-
CASSYSVRTGELFF
>TRBV6-2/TRBV6-3|-|TRBD2
CASSTTSGWPETQYF
>TRBV3-1/TRBV3-2|-|-
CASGGAFQETQYF
>TRBV5-1|-|-
CASSYGLPANYGYTF
>TRBV7-2|-|-
CASSNTRKNTGELFF
>TRBV6-1|-|-
CASSGRRGTSNTEAFF
>TRBV19|-|TRBD2
CASSISGGSFYEQYF
>TRBV18|-|-
CASSPGDRLNTEAFF
>TRBV2|-|TRBD1
CASRRRDSATNEKLFF
>TRBV6-4|-|TRBD1
CASSPGTGGSEKLFF
>TRBV27|-|TRBD1
CASSLRDRTNEKLFF
>TRBV2|once|TRBD1
CASSSPSGQADTQYF
>TRBV28|-|-
CASRTAGNQPQHF
>TRBV19|-|-
CASSLQGSGANVLTF
>TRBV6-2/TRBV6-3|-|TRBD2
CASSYPPGLAGGAYEQYF
>TRBV6-5|-|-
CASSAYLILETQYF
>TRBV29-1|-|TRBD1
CSVPGQNNYGYTF
>TRBV3-1/TRBV3-2|-|-
CASSQDRGPTDTQYF
>TRBV7-2|-|-
CASSLTSLQYDTQYF
>TRBV19|-|TRBD2
CASSTSGRAVGEQYF
>TRBV19|-|TRBD2
CASSIEGLAGGRGTDTQYF
>TRBV5-1|-|TRBD2
CASRLAGNEQFF
>TRBV19|-|TRBD1
CASSTSQGAGETQYF
>TRBV18|-|-
CASSPRSRSNEKLFF
>TRBV6-2/TRBV6-3|-|TRBD2
CASSYEGREGQETQYF
>TRBV10-3|-|-
CAISGGGSYEQYF
>TRBV7-8|-|TRBD1
CASSPGQLYQPQHF